Below, one T cell receptor beta chain is given with its context. TCRdb keeps only in-frame clones here, not all; method: immunoSEQ multiplex PCR. The table includes over 25,000 clones, around 89% detected once. These data come from a study of T cell changes during pregnancy in multiple sclerosis. This receptor was obtained from a female donor with multiple sclerosis, enrolled in a pregnancy study. Specimen: CD8+ T cells from peripheral blood mononuclear cells, collected after pregnancy.

The CDR3 DNA sequence: TGCAGCTTTACGACCAGAGGGCTCTCCTCCTACGAGCAGTACTTC. Protein product: CSFTTRGLSSYEQYF. The chain employs TRBV29-1 and TRBJ2-7; perhaps TRBD2 as D (5 bases). The CDR3 runs 15 residues. Deletions cut 8 bases from V and 0 bases from J, with 20 bases between. Per germline, CDR1 SQVTM and CDR2 ANQGSEA.